This record looks at one TCR beta chain sequence and its context. This entry comes from a study of blood T cell repertoires in COVID-19. Study background: The origin of the acute and convalescent COVID-19 samples was the United States, Italy and Spain. The analysed material was cDNA or gDNA that came from T cells, B-cell-depleted T cells, or PBMCs.

Seattle-derived patients entered the study during active infection and were followed longitudinally. The CDR3 runs to 15 residues. Germline values: CDR1 MDHEN, CDR2 SYDVKM. Trimming left V 5 bases short and J 0 bases short, with 12 bases between. Original analysis: Estimation of nucleated cell counts relied on the amplification of reference gene primers. Profiling relied on immunoSEQ multiplex PCR, and the TCRdb table lists in-frame clones only, not all of them. V and J calls and clone size are given by that table; D and trimming were obtained from the DNA. Altogether roughly 250,000 clones are present, approximately 87% being singletons, with the ten largest covering roughly 12%.

This receptor was obtained from a woman younger than 45 with COVID-19, enrolled during active disease. Sequencing was done on a sample of peripheral blood. The V and J genes are TRBV28 and TRBJ2-3, with D possibly matching TRBD1 (6 bases). The CDR3 DNA is TGTGCCAGCAGTCTTGGACAGCTTAGCACAGATACGCAGTATTTT. It encodes CASSLGQLSTDTQYF.